The 3 T cell receptor beta chains listed next were all sequenced from one sample in a study of shared clonotypes between healthy human individuals. Measured with immunoSEQ multiplex PCR; TCRdb has only the in-frame clones, and not every one. The sample has about 600,000 clones; 98% are singletons. Cells designated naive CD8 were CD45RO-negative and were positively selected for CCR7, with terminally differentiated effector memory CD45RA+ cells excluded. The sequenced material came from naive CD8+ T cells sorted from blood. These receptors were taken from a man aged 25-45 years in good health.

V and J are TRBV2 and TRBJ2-7; D possibly corresponds to TRBD2 (5 bases). Looked up from germline, CDR1 is SNHLY and CDR2 is FYNNEI. Trimming took off 7 bases at V and 3 bases at J, with 10 bases between the two ends. The CDR3 spans 12 residues. The CDR3: CASITRHYEQYF. The DNA for the CDR3 is TGTGCCAGCATCACTAGGCACTACGAGCAGTACTTC.

This chain joins TRBV7-9 and TRBJ2-7; D uncertain. CDR1 and CDR2 (germline): SEHNR, FQNEAQ (reference sequence). Trimming stripped 5 bases from V and 2 bases from J, with 7 bases between. This CDR3 has 12 amino acids. The CDR3 DNA follows: TGTGCCAGCAGCCAAAGGGCCTACGAGCAGTACTTC. Translation gives CASSQRAYEQYF.

The CDR3 loop is CASSLESALEAFF. The CDR3 bases are TGTGCCAGCAGCTTGGAGTCAGCTCTAGAAGCTTTCTTT. The chain employs TRBV5-8 and TRBJ1-1; no reliable D call. Trimming pared 0 bases from V and 8 bases from J, leaving 11 bases between. Germline CDR1 and CDR2: SGHTS and YDEGEE. The CDR3 totals 13 residues.